Following are 7 T cell receptor beta chains from one sample sequenced in a study of vaccination and CD4 T cells after COVID-19. Their recognized antigens are unknown. Specified treatment: 10-day PBMC culture with coronavirus spike peptide pools or control peptides (ViraFEST assay). Collection of the unexposed donor's CD4+ T cells took place before the COVID-19 pandemic (2011-2018). Researchers used the Oncomine TCR Beta short-read assay to sequence DNA from cultured CD4+ T cells. TCRdb re-called the PCR reads with MiXCR, one entry per CDR3 protein. The sample consists of about 1,300 distinct CDR3 sequences, about 18% of them appearing once. Sequencing was carried out using CD4+ T cells from blood, cultured in vitro. The source of these receptors is a human donor in good health.

J is TRBJ2-1 and V is TRBV7-2; 7 bases match TRBD2. This CDR3 comprises 16 residues. After removal of 3 bases from V and 0 bases from J, the junction contained 5 bases not matched to a gene. The germline V gene encodes CDR1 SGHTA and CDR2 FQGNSA. The CDR3 DNA reads as TGTGCCAGCAGCTTGTTCACGGGGGGCTCCTACAATGAGCAGTTCTTC. Protein sequence: CASSLFTGGSYNEQFF.

This rearrangement joins TRBV7-9 to TRBJ2-1; 11 bases are a match to TRBD2. Germline values: CDR1 SEHNR, CDR2 FQNEAQ (reference sequence). J was trimmed by 9 bases and V by 4 bases; bases with no gene match: 8. CDR3 size: 15 residues. CDR3 sequence (DNA): TGTGCCAGCAGCTCGATAGCGGGAGGGCGGACTGAGCAGTTCTTC. It is translated as CASSSIAGGRTEQFF.

This clonotype came up a few times. The CDR3 region is CASSLDRYGYTF. For the CDR3, the DNA is TGTGCCAGCAGCTTGGACAGATATGGCTACACCTTC. The chain joins TRBV5-5 to TRBJ1-2; the D is unclear. Per germline, CDR1 SGHKS and CDR2 YYEKEE (reference sequence). The CDR3 runs to 12 residues. V gave up 0 bases and J gave up 5 bases, with 5 bases separating them.

This clonotype was picked up a small number of times. This chain joins TRBV7-9 and TRBJ2-7; D ambiguous. Germline CDR1 and CDR2: SEHNR and FQNEAQ (reference sequence). V lost 5 bases, J lost 2 bases, and 10 bases lay in between. CDR3 length equals 13 residues. The CDR3 protein is CASSPDGPYEQYF. The DNA for the CDR3 is TGTGCCAGCAGCCCAGACGGTCCCTACGAGCAGTACTTC.

The sample holds a few counts of this clonotype. The chain employs TRBV19 and TRBJ1-5; D uncertain. V lost 5 bases to trimming and J lost 0 bases, with 11 bases between them. CDR1 is LNHDA and CDR2 is SQIVND in the germline V gene (reference sequence). The CDR3 runs 15 residues. For the CDR3, the DNA is TGTGCCAGTAGTCTCGGACTGAGTAGCAATCAGCCCCAGCATTTT. This sequence encodes CASSLGLSSNQPQHF.

The chain combines TRBV5-4 with TRBJ1-2, with a tentative D call TRBD1 (5 bases). This CDR3 has 17 residues. Germline CDR1 SGHNT, CDR2 YYREEE (reference sequence). Trimming took 4 bases from V and 2 from J, leaving 21 bases between them. CDR3 coding DNA: TGTGCCAGCAGCACCCCTAAGAGTGGCCGGGACAACTATGGCTACACCTTC. Residues: CASSTPKSGRDNYGYTF.

The genes are TRBV5-4 and TRBJ2-1, with 8 positions matching TRBD2. In germline, CDR1 is SGHNT, CDR2 YYREEE (reference sequence). The V segment lost 4 bases and the J segment 4 bases; nucleotides outside the gene matches: 7. The CDR3 has 15 residues. CDR3 amino acids: CASSLGTRRYNEQFF. CDR3 DNA sequence: TGTGCCAGCAGCCTAGGGACTAGACGATACAATGAGCAGTTCTTC.